The 24 T cell receptor beta chains given below trace back to one sample, sequenced in a study of monozygotic twins with inflammatory bowel disease. TCRdb re-called the 5' RACE reads; one entry per CDR3 protein, DNA not given. Here the sample table reports over 110,000 distinct CDR3 sequences. Sequencing was performed on blood. These receptor sequences come from a human donor with ulcerative colitis or Crohn's disease, or a healthy co-twin of an affected twin (not recorded which).

The chain couples TRBV7-9 to TRBJ1-2; TCRdb selects TRBD1, and the lack of DNA leaves this call unchecked. In germline, CDR1 is SEHNR, CDR2 FQNEAQ (reference sequence). This CDR3 spans 13 amino acids. CDR3 sequence reads: CASSLGDTTTDAF. Full variable domain (remainder filled in from reference TRBV7-9 and TRBJ1-2): DTGVSQNPRHKITKRGQNVTFRCDPISEHNRLYWYRQTLGQGPEFLTYFQNEAQLEKSRLLSDRFSAERPKGSFSTLEIQRTEQGDSAMYLCASSLGDTTTDAFGSGTRLTVV.

The chain couples TRBV4-2 to TRBJ2-1. This CDR3 spans 16 amino acids. CDR1 is LGHNA and CDR2 is YNFKEQ in the germline V gene. The CDR3: CASSQDTGSSYNEQFF.

The chain carries TRBV19 and TRBJ2-3. The V gene's germline CDR1 is LNHDA and CDR2 SQIVND (reference sequence). CDR3 size: 12 residues. CDR3 loop: CASSMLSDTQYF.

The rearrangement uses TRBV5-1 and TRBJ2-3. CDR1 and CDR2 from the germline V gene are SGHRS and YFSETQ. The CDR3 totals 14 residues. The CDR3 here is CASSLGVNTDTQYF.

The chain is built from TRBV29-1 and TRBJ2-5; the D gene TCRdb calls, TRBD1, cannot be checked with no DNA. CDR3 length: 12 amino acids. Germline V gene data show CDR1 as SQVTM and CDR2 as ANQGSEA. CDR3 protein: CSGSTGQETQYF.

The V and J genes are TRBV6-2 or TRBV6-3 and TRBJ2-1; the TCRdb call, TRBD1, lacks DNA for checking. Germline lookup yields CDR1 MNHEY and CDR2 SVGEGT. The CDR3 totals 15 residues. CDR3: CASSQTGFSYNEQFF.

This chain uses TRBV12-3 or TRBV12-4 with TRBJ2-1; lacking DNA, the TRBD2 call made by TCRdb goes unchecked. CDR3 size: 14 residues. This CDR3 reads CASSWASGINEQFF.

J is TRBJ2-2 and V is TRBV5-5. Germline loops: CDR1 SGHKS, CDR2 YYEKEE (reference sequence). The CDR3 runs 16 residues. CDR3 region: CASSVDPQRNTGELFF.

The J gene is TRBJ2-7, the V gene TRBV7-2; TCRdb picks TRBD2, but there is no DNA to check that call. This CDR3 is 16 amino acids long. The germline gives CDR1 SGHTA, CDR2 FQGNSA. CDR3 loop: CASSSGLAGFSYEQYF.

The chain uses TRBV13 and TRBJ1-2; TCRdb's assignment of TRBD1 cannot be checked, as there is no DNA. Per germline, CDR1 PRHDT and CDR2 FYEKMQ (reference sequence). This CDR3 has 14 residues. CDR3 region: CASSYKQVNYGYTF.

This chain joins TRBV24-1 and TRBJ2-1. The CDR3 runs to 13 residues. CDR1 KGHDR and CDR2 SFDVKD come from the germline V gene. The chain's CDR3 is CATSDLFTGEQFF.

The rearrangement uses TRBV10-3 and TRBJ1-6. The CDR3 runs to 12 residues. Germline lookup yields CDR1 ENHRY and CDR2 SYGVKD. Here the CDR3 reads CAISANNSPLHF.

V and J are TRBV29-1 and TRBJ2-7. The CDR3 loop spans 14 amino acids. Germline V gene sequence: CDR1 SQVTM, CDR2 ANQGSEA. The CDR3 here is CSVEARNGDYEQYF.

The chain employs TRBV9 and TRBJ2-1; the D call from TCRdb, TRBD2, cannot be confirmed without DNA. Per germline, CDR1 SGDLS and CDR2 YYNGEE. The CDR3 length is 15 residues. This CDR3 is CASSGEGTSYVEQFF.

The chain has TRBV12-5 and TRBJ2-3; TCRdb's D gene call, TRBD1, goes unchecked for lack of DNA. CDR1 is LGHNT and CDR2 is FRNRAP in the germline V gene. The CDR3 has 15 amino acids. CDR3 loop: CASGFGQSSTDTQYF.

The J gene is TRBJ2-3, the V gene TRBV5-6; TCRdb picks TRBD1, but there is no DNA to check that call. CDR1 is SGHDT, CDR2 YYEEEE, per germline. The CDR3 loop spans 16 amino acids. CDR3 residues: CASSRGGGQDTDTQYF.

The chain employs TRBV5-1 and TRBJ2-2; the TCRdb D gene call, TRBD1, has no DNA to confirm it. This CDR3 spans 15 amino acids. Germline values: CDR1 SGHRS, CDR2 YFSETQ. CDR3 sequence: CANPNPHPGTGELFF.

The chain combines TRBV25-1 with TRBJ2-7; there is no DNA to check the TCRdb D call of TRBD1. Germline assignment: CDR1 MGHDK and CDR2 SYGVNS. This CDR3 spans 13 amino acids. The chain's CDR3 is CATARDRTYEQYF.

The chain recombines TRBV12-3 or TRBV12-4 with TRBJ2-5; TCRdb lists TRBD2, though no DNA is available to test this call. There are 13 residues in the CDR3. The CDR3 is CASSLRAEETQYF.

The J gene is TRBJ1-4, the V gene TRBV11-3; there is no DNA to check the TCRdb D call of TRBD1. CDR1 SGHNT and CDR2 YENEEA come from the germline V gene. This CDR3 contains 20 residues. CDR3 in amino acids: CASSPGGSGGYSATNEKLFF. The full variable domain, rest sourced from reference TRBV11-3 and TRBJ1-4, is EAGVVQSPRYKIIEKKQPVAFWCNPISGHNTLYWYLQNLGQGPELLIRYENEEAVDDSQLPKDRFSAERLKGVDSTLKIQPAELGDSAVYLCASSPGGSGGYSATNEKLFFGSGTQLSVL.

The chain carries TRBV29-1 and TRBJ1-2; TCRdb gives TRBD1 as the D gene, but with no DNA this cannot be confirmed. CDR3 length equals 14 residues. The germline CDR1 and CDR2 sequences are SQVTM and ANQGSEA. The CDR3 here is CSVERGQSFYGYTF.

The chain couples TRBV7-3 to TRBJ2-3; the D call from TCRdb, TRBD1, cannot be confirmed without DNA. Germline-derived CDR1 and CDR2 are SGHTA and FQGTGA. The CDR3 spans 15 residues. CDR3 sequence reads: CASSLMGGGTDTQYF.

The V and J genes are TRBV12-3 or TRBV12-4 and TRBJ2-7; TCRdb calls TRBD1, which cannot be checked without DNA. This CDR3 comprises 16 residues. The CDR3 sequence is CASSLTGGDSPYEQYF.

The CDR3 protein is CASSLEGFGELFF. This chain uses TRBV5-8 with TRBJ2-2. CDR1 is SGHTS, CDR2 YDEGEE, per germline. This CDR3 is 13 amino acids long. Complete variable domain (other parts from reference TRBV5-8 and TRBJ2-2): EAGVTQSPTHLIKTRGQQATLRCSPISGHTSVYWYQQALGLGLQFLLWYDEGEERNRGNFPPRFSGRQFPNYSSELNVNALELEDSALYLCASSLEGFGELFFGEGSRLTVL.